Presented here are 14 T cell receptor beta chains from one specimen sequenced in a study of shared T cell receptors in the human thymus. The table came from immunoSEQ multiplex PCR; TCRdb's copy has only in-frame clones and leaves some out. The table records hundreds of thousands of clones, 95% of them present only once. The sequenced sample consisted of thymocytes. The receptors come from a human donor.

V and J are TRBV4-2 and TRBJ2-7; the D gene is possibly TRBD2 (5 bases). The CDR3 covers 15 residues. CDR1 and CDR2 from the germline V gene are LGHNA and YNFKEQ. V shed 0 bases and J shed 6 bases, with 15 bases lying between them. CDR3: CASSQDWVAKPEQYF. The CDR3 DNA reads TGTGCCAGCAGCCAAGATTGGGTAGCGAAACCCGAGCAGTACTTC.

CDR3 DNA: TGCGCCAGCAGCGTCCTCGGGGCACTGGGGGAGACCCAGTACTTC. Its protein product is CASSVLGALGETQYF. This chain connects TRBV4-1 to TRBJ2-5; D is tentatively TRBD1 or TRBD2 (5 bases each). V gave up 5 bases and J gave up 5 bases, with 18 bases separating them. The CDR3 has 15 residues. Looked up from germline, CDR1 is MGHRA and CDR2 is YSYEKL.

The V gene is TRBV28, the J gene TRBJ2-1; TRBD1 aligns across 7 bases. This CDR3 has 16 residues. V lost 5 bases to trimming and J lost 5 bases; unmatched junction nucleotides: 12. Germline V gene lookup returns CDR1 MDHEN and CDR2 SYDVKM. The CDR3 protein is CASSRKTGPDNNEQFF. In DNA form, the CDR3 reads TGTGCCAGCAGTCGGAAGACAGGGCCGGATAACAATGAGCAGTTCTTC. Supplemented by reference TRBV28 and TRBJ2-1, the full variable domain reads DVKVTQSSRYLVKRTGEKVFLECVQDMDHENMFWYRQDPGLGLRLIYFSYDVKMKEKGDIPEGYSVSREKKERFSLILESASTNQTSMYLCASSRKTGPDNNEQFFGPGTRLTVL.

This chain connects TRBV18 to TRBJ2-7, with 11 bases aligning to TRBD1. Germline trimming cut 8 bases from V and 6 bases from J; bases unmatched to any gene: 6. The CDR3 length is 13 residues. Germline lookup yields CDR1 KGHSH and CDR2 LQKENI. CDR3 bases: TGTGCCAGCCGGACAGGGGGCCCGCTCGAGCAGTACTTC. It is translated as CASRTGGPLEQYF.

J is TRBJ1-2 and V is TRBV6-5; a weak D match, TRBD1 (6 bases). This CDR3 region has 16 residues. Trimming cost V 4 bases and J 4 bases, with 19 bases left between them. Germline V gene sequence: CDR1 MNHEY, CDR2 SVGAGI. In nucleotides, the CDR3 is TGTGCCAGCAGTTGGGGGGGCCCAGGGGTCTTCTATGGCTACACCTTC. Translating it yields CASSWGGPGVFYGYTF.

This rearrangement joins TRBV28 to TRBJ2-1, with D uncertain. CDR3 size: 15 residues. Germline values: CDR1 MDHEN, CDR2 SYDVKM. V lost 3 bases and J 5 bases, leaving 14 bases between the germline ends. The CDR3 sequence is CASSFRESFHNEQFF. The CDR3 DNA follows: TGTGCCAGCAGTTTCCGCGAAAGTTTTCACAATGAGCAGTTCTTC. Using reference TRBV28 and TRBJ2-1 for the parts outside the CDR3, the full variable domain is DVKVTQSSRYLVKRTGEKVFLECVQDMDHENMFWYRQDPGLGLRLIYFSYDVKMKEKGDIPEGYSVSREKKERFSLILESASTNQTSMYLCASSFRESFHNEQFFGPGTRLTVL.

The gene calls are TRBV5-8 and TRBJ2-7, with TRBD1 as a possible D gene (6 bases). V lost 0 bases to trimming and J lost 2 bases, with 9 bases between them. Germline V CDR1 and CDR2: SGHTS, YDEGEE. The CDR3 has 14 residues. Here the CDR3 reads CASSLARGTYEQYF. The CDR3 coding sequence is TGTGCCAGCAGCTTGGCAAGGGGGACCTACGAGCAGTACTTC.

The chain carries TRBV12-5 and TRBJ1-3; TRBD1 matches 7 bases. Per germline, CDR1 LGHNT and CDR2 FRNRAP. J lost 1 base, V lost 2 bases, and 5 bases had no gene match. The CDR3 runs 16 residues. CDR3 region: CASGLYQQGSGNTIYF. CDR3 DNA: TGTGCTAGTGGTTTGTATCAACAGGGGTCTGGAAACACCATATATTTT.

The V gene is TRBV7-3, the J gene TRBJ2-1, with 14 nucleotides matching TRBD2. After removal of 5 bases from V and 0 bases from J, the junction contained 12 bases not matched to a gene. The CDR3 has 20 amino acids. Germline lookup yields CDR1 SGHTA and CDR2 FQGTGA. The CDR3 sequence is CASSRRPGTSGRSSYNEQFF. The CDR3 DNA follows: TGTGCCAGCAGCCGGCGCCCGGGGACTAGCGGGAGAAGCTCCTACAATGAGCAGTTCTTC.

CDR3 bases: TGTGCCACCTACGGGACAATTTCAGATACGCAGTATTTT. Amino acid sequence: CATYGTISDTQYF. The V and J genes are TRBV28 and TRBJ2-3; D is perhaps TRBD1 (6 bases). V was pared by 10 bases and J by 4 bases, with 15 bases between. The CDR3 totals 13 residues. Germline CDR1 and CDR2: MDHEN and SYDVKM.

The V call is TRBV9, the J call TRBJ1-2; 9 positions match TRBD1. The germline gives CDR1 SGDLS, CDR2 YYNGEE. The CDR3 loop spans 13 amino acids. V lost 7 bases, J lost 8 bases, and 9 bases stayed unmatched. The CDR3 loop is CASSDRGFAGYTF. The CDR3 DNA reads TGTGCCAGCTCGGACAGGGGTTTTGCGGGCTACACCTTC.

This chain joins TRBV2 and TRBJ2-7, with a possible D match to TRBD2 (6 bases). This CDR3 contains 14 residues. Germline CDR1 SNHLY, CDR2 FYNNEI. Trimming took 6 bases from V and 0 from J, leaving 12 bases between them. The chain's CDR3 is CASSWTKSSYEQYF. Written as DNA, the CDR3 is TGTGCCAGCAGCTGGACTAAGAGCTCCTACGAGCAGTACTTC.

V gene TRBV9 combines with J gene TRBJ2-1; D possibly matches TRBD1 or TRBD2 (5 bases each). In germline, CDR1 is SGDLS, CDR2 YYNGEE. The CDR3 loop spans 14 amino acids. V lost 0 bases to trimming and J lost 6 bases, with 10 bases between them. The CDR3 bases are TGTGCCAGCAGCGTAGGGGTTGGGGGCAATGAGCAGTTCTTC. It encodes CASSVGVGGNEQFF.

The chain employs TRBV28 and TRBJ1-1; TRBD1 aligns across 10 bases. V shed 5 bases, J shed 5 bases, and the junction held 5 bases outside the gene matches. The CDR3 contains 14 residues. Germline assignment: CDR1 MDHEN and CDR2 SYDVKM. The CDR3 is CASSPGQGWTEAFF. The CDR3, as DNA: TGTGCCAGCAGTCCGGGACAGGGGTGGACTGAAGCTTTCTTT.